This T cell receptor (beta chain) was found in a study of cytomegalovirus exposure and HLA in healthy donors. Study conclusions and caveats: A few CMV-associated chains proved CMV antigen-specific in vitro. Later analysis placed DRB1 highest and HLA-C lowest in TCR association rates, which differed by HLA locus. Per a prior analysis, the majority of TCR beta V segments were productive roughly 87% or roughly 30% of the time. Donor immune exposure was known only as CMV serostatus.

With regard to this clone: Its antigen is undetermined.

The PCR employed 60 Vbeta primers together with 13 Jbeta primers. Measured with immunoSEQ multiplex PCR; TCRdb has only the in-frame clones, and not every one. Here the sample spans about 220,000 clones, less than 85% being singletons. The CDR3 has 16 residues. After removal of 6 bases from V and 0 bases from J, the junction contained 8 bases not matched to a gene. Germline lookup yields CDR1 SNHLY and CDR2 FYNNEI. This TCR came from a man aged 18 to 30 in good health and CMV-seronegative. Sample: PBMCs. The gene calls are TRBV2 and TRBJ2-1, with TRBD1 matching over 7 bases. Here the CDR3 reads CASSTHRGPSYNEQFF. CDR3 nucleotides: TGTGCCAGCAGCACTCACAGGGGCCCCTCCTACAATGAGCAGTTCTTC.